Following are 32 T cell receptor beta chains from one sample sequenced in a study of post-analysis software for immune sequencing data. Unique molecular identifiers were carried by the TCR beta cDNA libraries. TCRdb processed the PCR reads anew with MiXCR; each CDR3 protein has one entry. The data hold 450,000 to 700,000 distinct CDR3 sequences, with 44% observed a single time. Their specific antigens are unknown. Findings of the study overall: Five or six TRBV segments, TRBV5-6, TRBV5-1 and TRBV20-1 among them, were found more frequent in patients than controls.

The sequencing input was blood. The receptors were sampled from a girl under 18 with multiple sclerosis.

The table lists this clonotype with a few counts. This chain uses TRBV10-3 with TRBJ2-7, with TRBD2 matching 10 bases. Trimming removed 4 bases from V and 6 bases from J; junction bases left unmatched: 30. CDR1 and CDR2 from the germline V gene are ENHRY and SYGVKD. The CDR3 runs to 22 residues. The CDR3 is CAISVAGGIQRVEVVSVCEQYF. The CDR3 nucleotides read TGTGCCATCAGTGTAGCGGGAGGTATTCAGCGAGTCGAAGTAGTTTCGGTCTGCGAGCAGTACTTC.

This clonotype was counted many times. This sequence joins TRBV12-3 or TRBV12-4 and TRBJ1-2; D possibly corresponds to TRBD1 (5 bases). V was clipped by 4 bases and J by 7 bases, with 16 bases between them. The CDR3 has 14 amino acids. This CDR3 is CASSYPGHQGGYTF. CDR3 in DNA: TGTGCCAGCAGTTACCCAGGTCATCAGGGTGGCTACACCTTC.

In nucleotides, the CDR3 is TGCGCCAGCAGCCAAGGACAGACAGAGACCCAGTACTTC. Translated: CASSQGQTETQYF. The V and J genes are TRBV4-1 and TRBJ2-5; maybe TRBD1 (5 bases). CDR1 and CDR2 (germline): MGHRA, YSYEKL. The germline V and J ends were trimmed by 1 base and 4 bases, with 7 bases remaining between them. The CDR3 spans 13 residues.

This chain links TRBV5-1 with TRBJ2-5; perhaps TRBD1 as D (6 bases). CDR3 length: 16 amino acids. Germline lookup yields CDR1 SGHRS and CDR2 YFSETQ. Trimming shortened V by 4 bases and J by 5 bases, and 21 bases separated the two germline ends. CDR3 loop: CASSPSRPDRRETQYF. CDR3 coding DNA: TGCGCCAGCAGCCCCTCGAGACCGGACAGAAGGGAGACCCAGTACTTC.

This rearrangement joins TRBV5-1 to TRBJ2-5, with D uncertain. This CDR3 is 15 amino acids long. The V gene's germline CDR1 is SGHRS and CDR2 YFSETQ. V lost 0 bases and J 4 bases, leaving 13 bases between the germline ends. For the CDR3, the DNA is TGCGCCAGCAGCTTGGTTCCAGGTTGGGGAGAGACCCAGTACTTC. This encodes CASSLVPGWGETQYF.

This clonotype has a handful of counts. This rearrangement joins TRBV7-9 to TRBJ1-1; D gene unclear. The CDR3 covers 13 residues. Germline V gene data show CDR1 as SEHNR and CDR2 as FQNEAQ (reference sequence). Trimming pared 1 base from V and 3 bases from J, leaving 6 bases between. In nucleotides, the CDR3 is TGTGCCAGCAGCTTAGTGCTAGACACTGAAGCTTTCTTT. Translated: CASSLVLDTEAFF.

This chain joins TRBV27 and TRBJ1-6; D is perhaps TRBD1 (5 bases). The V and J ends lost 6 bases and 0 bases respectively, with 12 bases between them. This CDR3 region has 16 residues. Looked up from germline, CDR1 is MNHEY and CDR2 is SMNVEV (reference sequence). CDR3 region: CASSPDSRSYNSPLHF. In nucleotides, the CDR3 is TGTGCCAGCAGCCCTGACAGCCGCTCCTATAATTCACCCCTCCACTTT.

The V gene is TRBV20-1, the J gene TRBJ1-4; D possibly corresponds to TRBD1 (5 bases). The CDR3 extends over 12 amino acids. V was pared by 5 bases and J by 4 bases, with 8 bases between. CDR1 DFQATT and CDR2 SNEGSKA come from the germline V gene (reference sequence). The CDR3 protein is CSAHDSNEKLFF. Here the CDR3 DNA reads TGCAGTGCTCACGACAGTAATGAAAAACTGTTTTTT.

This clonotype showed up just a few times. The CDR3 region is CASSLETLGEQYF. CDR3 nucleotides: TGCGCCAGCAGCTTGGAGACACTGGGCGAGCAGTACTTC. The chain uses TRBV5-1 and TRBJ2-7, with D uncertain. Trimming took 0 bases from V and 6 from J, leaving 10 bases between them. Germline V gene data show CDR1 as SGHRS and CDR2 as YFSETQ. The CDR3 loop spans 13 amino acids.

The V gene is TRBV28, the J gene TRBJ2-2; D possibly corresponds to TRBD1 (7 bases). The CDR3 spans 21 residues. Germline CDR1 MDHEN, CDR2 SYDVKM. The V end lost 4 bases, the J end lost 0 bases, and 27 bases lay between the germline ends. CDR3 residues: CASSSLGPMSGGQSNTGELFF. The CDR3 coding sequence is TGTGCCAGCAGTTCCCTTGGTCCAATGTCAGGGGGGCAGTCGAACACCGGGGAGCTGTTTTTT.

This rearrangement joins TRBV29-1 to TRBJ2-7; D gene unclear. The germline V and J ends were trimmed by 4 bases and 5 bases, with 15 bases remaining between them. In germline, CDR1 is SQVTM, CDR2 ANQGSEA. The CDR3 has 13 amino acids. The CDR3 DNA follows: TGCAGCGTTGTTGCCTCGGTAAGGGACGAGCAGTACTTC. As protein: CSVVASVRDEQYF.

On this clonotype: Mismatch with germline at one junction end may stem from a read error. The chain joins TRBV5-6 to TRBJ2-4; D is undetermined. This CDR3 has 16 residues. CDR1 and CDR2 (germline): SGHDT, YYEEEE. The chain's CDR3 is CASSLIRPLAKDIQYF. CDR3 in DNA: TGTGCCAGCAGCTTGATCAGACCGTTGGCCAAAGACATTCAGTACTTC. The complete variable domain, with remaining parts taken from reference TRBV5-6 and TRBJ2-4, reads DAGVTQSPTHLIKTRGQQVTLRCSPKSGHDTVSWYQQALGQGPQFIFQYYEEEERQRGNFPDRFSGHQFPNYSSELNVNALLLGDSALYLCASSLIRPLAKDIQYFGAGTRLSVL.

V gene TRBV20-1 combines with J gene TRBJ2-1; TRBD2 matches 9 bases. V was clipped by 0 bases and J by 2 bases; unmatched bases: 2. CDR1 is DFQATT, CDR2 SNEGSKA, per germline (reference sequence). The CDR3 spans 15 residues. CDR3 sequence (DNA): TGCAGTGCTAGAGAACCTAGCGGGACCTACAATGAGCAGTTCTTC. Translated: CSAREPSGTYNEQFF.

This clonotype was found a few times. The rearrangement uses TRBV5-6 and TRBJ1-1; D not resolved. The CDR3 covers 13 residues. Germline V lookup: CDR1 SGHDT, CDR2 YYEEEE. The V gene lost 1 base and the J gene lost 2 bases, with 6 bases spanning the gap. The CDR3 sequence: CASSLKLNTEAFF. CDR3 sequence (DNA): TGTGCCAGCAGCTTGAAGCTTAACACTGAAGCTTTCTTT.

The chain is built from TRBV7-2 and TRBJ2-3, with 10 bases that match TRBD2. Germline CDR1 reads SGHTA; CDR2 reads FQGNSA. V lost 5 bases, J lost 1 base, and 9 bases stayed unmatched. This CDR3 has 17 residues. The CDR3 bases are TGTGCCAGCAGCCCATATAGAACTAGCGGGGGCACAGATACGCAGTATTTT. Amino acid sequence: CASSPYRTSGGTDTQYF.

The CDR3 region is CASSENYRSYGYTF. The CDR3 DNA follows: TGTGCCAGCAGCGAGAATTACAGGAGCTATGGCTACACCTTC. J is TRBJ1-2 and V is TRBV11-1, with D maybe TRBD1 (5 bases). V was cut by 5 bases and J by 4 bases, with 14 bases left in between. CDR1 and CDR2 (germline): SGHAT, FQDESV (reference sequence). The length of the CDR3 is 14 residues.

This clonotype has more than one count but fewer than ten. J is TRBJ2-1 and V is TRBV6-1; 8 bases match TRBD2. The CDR3 has 20 amino acids. The junction had 22 bases not matched to a gene; V was cut back by 4 bases and J by 5 bases. Germline V gene lookup returns CDR1 MNHNS and CDR2 SASEGT. CDR3 DNA sequence: TGTGCCAGCAGTGCCTTATCAGGTGCCCCCCACGGGGGGGCCCACAATGAGCAGTTCTTC. It is translated as CASSALSGAPHGGAHNEQFF.

This chain joins TRBV6-6 and TRBJ2-3; 13 positions match TRBD2. CDR1 and CDR2 (germline): MNHNY, SVGAGI (reference sequence). With V trimmed by 6 bases and J by 4 bases, 7 bases remained unmatched. The CDR3 loop spans 16 amino acids. The CDR3 bases are TGTGCCAGCAGCTCCGGACTAGCGGGAGACGCAGATACGCAGTATTTT. Translating gives CASSSGLAGDADTQYF.

The rearrangement joins TRBV12-3 or TRBV12-4 to TRBJ1-2; D is unclear. The length of the CDR3 is 16 residues. Trimming cost V 1 base and J 2 bases, with 14 bases left between them. The CDR3: CASSLGPRGVNYGYTF. DNA of the CDR3: TGTGCCAGCAGTTTAGGGCCAAGAGGCGTAAACTATGGCTACACCTTC.

This clonotype was detected only a few times. The rearrangement joins TRBV3-1 to TRBJ2-5; D unclear. With 4 bases removed from V and 5 bases from J, the gap between germline ends came to 11 bases. Germline V lookup: CDR1 LGHDT, CDR2 YNNKEL (reference sequence). CDR3 size: 13 residues. In nucleotides, the CDR3 is TGTGCCAGCAGCCCCCTTTTTGTCGAGACCCAGTACTTC. Protein: CASSPLFVETQYF.

The chain links TRBV7-9 to TRBJ2-3; D not certain. CDR1 is SEHNR and CDR2 is FQNEAQ in the germline V gene (reference sequence). The CDR3 spans 12 residues. V was clipped by 5 bases and J by 2 bases, with 5 bases between them. The DNA of the CDR3 is TGTGCCAGCAGCGCAGCCACAGATACGCAGTATTTT. It codes for CASSAATDTQYF.

This clonotype was detected only once. This chain uses TRBV12-3 or TRBV12-4 with TRBJ2-3; unclear D gene. The V end was cut by 1 base, the J end by 13 bases, with 24 bases between. This CDR3 is built from 16 residues. CDR3 nucleotide sequence: TGTGCCAGCAGTTTAGGGATGCGCGTGAGACGCGATGCGGAGTATTTT. This translates into CASSLGMRVRRDAEYF.

V usage is TRBV4-1 and J usage is TRBJ2-5, with TRBD2 matching over 7 bases. The CDR3 runs to 15 residues. V was clipped by 3 bases and J by 4 bases; unmatched bases: 8. The V gene's germline CDR1 is MGHRA and CDR2 YSYEKL. DNA of the CDR3: TGCGCCAGCAGCCAGTTCGCGGGAGAAGGAGAGACCCAGTACTTC. It translates to CASSQFAGEGETQYF.

The chain links TRBV3-1 to TRBJ2-1; 9 nucleotides agree with TRBD2. V lost 0 bases to trimming and J lost 8 bases; unmatched junction nucleotides: 8. The length of the CDR3 is 16 residues. Germline CDR1 LGHDT, CDR2 YNNKEL (reference sequence). The CDR3 region has the DNA TGTGCCAGCAGCCAAGATAGGGCTAGCGGGGTCTATGAGCAGTTCTTC. This encodes CASSQDRASGVYEQFF.

This sequence joins TRBV20-1 and TRBJ1-2, with 9 bases that match TRBD1. With V trimmed by 3 bases and J by 0 bases, 5 bases remained unmatched. From germline, CDR1 is DFQATT and CDR2 SNEGSKA (reference sequence). The CDR3 is 15 amino acids. The chain's CDR3 is CSASYRGLANYGYTF. In nucleotides, the CDR3 is TGCAGTGCTAGTTACAGGGGGCTGGCTAACTATGGCTACACCTTC.

V and J are TRBV28 and TRBJ2-1; possible D gene TRBD1, 6 bases. Deletions cut 6 bases from V and 3 bases from J, with 15 bases between. The CDR3 covers 15 residues. Germline V gene data show CDR1 as MDHEN and CDR2 as SYDVKM. The CDR3 nucleotides are TGTGCCAGCAGAGCCCAGGAAGGGGGCTACAATGAGCAGTTCTTC. Its protein product is CASRAQEGGYNEQFF.

The V and J genes are TRBV5-6 and TRBJ2-7, with 8 bases matching TRBD2. The J call is doubtful: the DNA matches TRBJ2-5 better. CDR1 and CDR2 from the germline V gene are SGHDT and YYEEEE. This CDR3 comprises 17 residues. The CDR3 spells CASSLMLAGSRWETQYF. The CDR3 region has the DNA TGTGCCAGCAGCTTGATGCTAGCGGGTTCACGGTGGGAGACCCAGTACTTC.

The V call is TRBV13, the J call TRBJ2-7; D gene uncertain. This CDR3 is 11 amino acids long. In germline, CDR1 is PRHDT, CDR2 FYEKMQ (reference sequence). V lost 5 bases and J lost 5, with 7 bases in between. CDR3 DNA sequence: TGTGCCAGCAGCGATAATAACGAGCAGTACTTC. This translates into CASSDNNEQYF. Full variable domain (remainder filled in from reference TRBV13 and TRBJ2-7): AAGVIQSPRHLIKEKRETATLKCYPIPRHDTVYWYQQGPGQDPQFLISFYEKMQSDKGSIPDRFSAQQFSDYHSELNMSSLELGDSALYFCASSDNNEQYFGPGTRLTVT.

J is TRBJ2-7 and V is TRBV15, with a weak D call TRBD2 (6 bases). CDR3 length equals 16 residues. Germline V gene data show CDR1 as LNHNV and CDR2 as YYDKDF (reference sequence). The V end lost 1 base, the J end lost 3 bases, and 16 bases lay between the germline ends. The DNA for the CDR3 is TGTGCCACCAGCAGAGGGGCGACTAGACAGATCTACGAGCAGTACTTC. It codes for CATSRGATRQIYEQYF.

This chain joins TRBV4-1 and TRBJ1-1; tentatively, D is TRBD1 (5 bases). CDR3 length: 17 residues. V was cut by 6 bases and J by 1 base, with 21 bases left in between. Germline V gives CDR1 MGHRA, CDR2 YSYEKL. This CDR3 is CASRTPGGVLANTEAFF. The CDR3 bases are TGCGCCAGCAGAACCCCGGGAGGGGTCTTGGCGAACACTGAAGCTTTCTTT.

Remarks on this clonotype: The CDR3 ends on some other residue instead of the conserved phenylalanine or tryptophan, so this is likely a read error. J is TRBJ2-4 and V is TRBV4-2; D is ambiguous. Germline V gene lookup returns CDR1 LGHNA and CDR2 YNFKEQ. The CDR3 spans 15 residues. V dropped 0 bases and J dropped 6 bases, with 12 bases sitting between them. The CDR3 DNA sequence: TGTGCCAGCAGCCAAGATCCCAGGCGCGTAAACATTCAGTACTGC. Translating gives CASSQDPRRVNIQYC.

The chain uses TRBV4-1 and TRBJ1-2; D is ambiguous. The V gene's germline CDR1 is MGHRA and CDR2 YSYEKL. Trimming removed 0 bases from V and 0 bases from J, with 5 bases in between. The CDR3 loop spans 14 amino acids. The CDR3 coding sequence is TGCGCCAGCAGCCAAGAGGTCGCTAACTATGGCTACACCTTC. This translates into CASSQEVANYGYTF.